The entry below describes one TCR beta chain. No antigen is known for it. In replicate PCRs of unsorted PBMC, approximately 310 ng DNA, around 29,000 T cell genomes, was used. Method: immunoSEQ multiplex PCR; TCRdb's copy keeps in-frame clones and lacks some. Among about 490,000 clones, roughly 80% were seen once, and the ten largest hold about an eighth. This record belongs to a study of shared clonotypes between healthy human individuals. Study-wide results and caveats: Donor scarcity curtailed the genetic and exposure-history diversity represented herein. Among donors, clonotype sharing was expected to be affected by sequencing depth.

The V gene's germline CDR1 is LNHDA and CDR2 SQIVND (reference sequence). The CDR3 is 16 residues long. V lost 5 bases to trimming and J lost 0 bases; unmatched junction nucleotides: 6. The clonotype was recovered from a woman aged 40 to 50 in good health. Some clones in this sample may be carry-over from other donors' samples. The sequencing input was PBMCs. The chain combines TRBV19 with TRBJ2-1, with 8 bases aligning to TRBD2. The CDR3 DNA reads TGTGCCAGTAGTTTACTAGCGGAAAGCTCCTACAATGAGCAGTTCTTC. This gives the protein CASSLLAESSYNEQFF.